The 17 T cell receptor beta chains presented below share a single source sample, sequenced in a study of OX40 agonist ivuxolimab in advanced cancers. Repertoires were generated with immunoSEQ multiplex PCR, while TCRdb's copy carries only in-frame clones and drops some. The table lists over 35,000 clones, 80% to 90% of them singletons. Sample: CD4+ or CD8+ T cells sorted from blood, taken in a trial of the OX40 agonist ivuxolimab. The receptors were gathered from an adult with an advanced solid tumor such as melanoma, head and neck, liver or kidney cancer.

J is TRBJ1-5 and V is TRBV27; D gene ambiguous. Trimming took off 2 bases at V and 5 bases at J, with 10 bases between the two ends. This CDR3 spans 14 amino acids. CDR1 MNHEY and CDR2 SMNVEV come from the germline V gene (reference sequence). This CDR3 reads CASSLRAVYQPQHF. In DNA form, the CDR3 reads TGTGCCAGCAGTTTAAGGGCAGTCTATCAGCCCCAGCATTTT.

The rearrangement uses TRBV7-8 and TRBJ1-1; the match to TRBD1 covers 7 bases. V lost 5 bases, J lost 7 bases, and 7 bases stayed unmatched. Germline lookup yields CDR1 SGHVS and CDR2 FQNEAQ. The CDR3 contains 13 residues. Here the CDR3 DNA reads TGTGCCAGCAGCACGGGACAGTATAGTGAAGCTTTCTTT. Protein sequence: CASSTGQYSEAFF.

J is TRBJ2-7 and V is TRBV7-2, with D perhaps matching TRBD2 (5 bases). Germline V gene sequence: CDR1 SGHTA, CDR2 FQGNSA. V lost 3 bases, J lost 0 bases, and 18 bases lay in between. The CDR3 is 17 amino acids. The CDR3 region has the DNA TGTGCCAGCAGCTTCTTCCCATTCTCTGGGAGCTCCTACGAGCAGTACTTC. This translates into CASSFFPFSGSSYEQYF.

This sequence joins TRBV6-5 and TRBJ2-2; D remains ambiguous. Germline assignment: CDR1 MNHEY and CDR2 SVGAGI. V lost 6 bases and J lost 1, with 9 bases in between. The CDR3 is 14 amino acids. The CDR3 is CASRPPRNTGELFF. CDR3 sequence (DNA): TGTGCCAGCAGGCCACCTAGGAACACCGGGGAGCTGTTTTTT.

CDR3 coding DNA: TGTGCCAGCAGCGGGGGGTACAGCAATCAGCCCCAGCATTTT. Translation: CASSGGYSNQPQHF. V is TRBV9 and J is TRBJ1-5, with D possibly matching TRBD1 (5 bases). This CDR3 spans 14 amino acids. Germline values: CDR1 SGDLS, CDR2 YYNGEE. V shed 3 bases and J shed 1 base, with 8 bases lying between them.

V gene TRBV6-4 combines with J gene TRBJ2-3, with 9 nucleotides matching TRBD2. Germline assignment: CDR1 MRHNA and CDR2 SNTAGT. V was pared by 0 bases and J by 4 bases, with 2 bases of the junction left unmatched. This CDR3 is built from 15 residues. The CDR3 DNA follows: TGTGCCAGCAGTGACTCGATAGCGGGAGCAGATACGCAGTATTTT. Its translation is CASSDSIAGADTQYF.

CDR3 nucleotides: TGTGCCAGCAGCGGGTTAGGGGCCGGGGCGAACACTGAAGCTTTCTTT. Protein sequence: CASSGLGAGANTEAFF. The chain carries TRBV9 and TRBJ1-1, with a weak D call TRBD1 (5 bases). The germline CDR1 and CDR2 sequences are SGDLS and YYNGEE. V was pared by 3 bases and J by 1 base, with 16 bases between. CDR3 size: 16 residues.

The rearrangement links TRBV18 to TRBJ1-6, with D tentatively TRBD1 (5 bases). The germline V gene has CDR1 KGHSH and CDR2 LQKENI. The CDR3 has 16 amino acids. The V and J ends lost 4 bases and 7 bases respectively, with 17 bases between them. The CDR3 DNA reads TGTGCCAGCTCACTGTTACAGGACGAGGGGAATTCACCCCTCCACTTT. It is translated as CASSLLQDEGNSPLHF.

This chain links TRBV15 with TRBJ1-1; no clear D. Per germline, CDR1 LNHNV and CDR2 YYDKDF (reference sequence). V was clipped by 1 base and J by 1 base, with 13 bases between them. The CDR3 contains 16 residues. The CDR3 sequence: CATSRVPFNKNTEAFF. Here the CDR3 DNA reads TGTGCCACCAGCAGAGTCCCCTTCAACAAGAACACTGAAGCTTTCTTT.

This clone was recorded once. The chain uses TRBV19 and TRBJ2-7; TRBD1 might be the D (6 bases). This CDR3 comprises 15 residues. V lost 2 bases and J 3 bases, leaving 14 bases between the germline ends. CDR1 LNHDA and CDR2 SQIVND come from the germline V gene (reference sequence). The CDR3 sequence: CASSIWEGGDYEQYF. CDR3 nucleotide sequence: TGTGCCAGTAGTATATGGGAAGGGGGAGACTACGAGCAGTACTTC.

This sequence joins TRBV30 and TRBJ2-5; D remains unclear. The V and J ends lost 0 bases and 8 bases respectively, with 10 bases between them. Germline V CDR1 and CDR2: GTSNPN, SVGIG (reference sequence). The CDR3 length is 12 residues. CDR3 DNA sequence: TGTGCCTGGAGTGTCGGAGACAACACCCAGTACTTC. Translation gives CAWSVGDNTQYF.

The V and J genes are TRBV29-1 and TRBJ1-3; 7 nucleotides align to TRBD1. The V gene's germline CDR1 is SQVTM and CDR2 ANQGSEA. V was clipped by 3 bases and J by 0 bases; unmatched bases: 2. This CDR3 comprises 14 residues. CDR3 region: CSVDGTASGNTIYF. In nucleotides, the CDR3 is TGCAGCGTTGACGGGACAGCCTCTGGAAACACCATATATTTT.

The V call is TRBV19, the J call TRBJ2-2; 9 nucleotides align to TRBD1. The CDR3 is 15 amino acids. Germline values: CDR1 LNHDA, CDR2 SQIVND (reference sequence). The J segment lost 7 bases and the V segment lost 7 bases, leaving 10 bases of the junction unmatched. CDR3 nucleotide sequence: TGTGCCAGTAACCAAGGACAGGGGCGGGACGGGGAGCTGTTTTTT. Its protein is CASNQGQGRDGELFF.

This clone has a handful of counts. CDR3 amino acids: CASSHRDNAYEQYF. Here the CDR3 DNA reads TGTGCCAGCAGTCACCGGGACAATGCCTACGAGCAGTACTTC. V is TRBV7-9 and J is TRBJ2-7, with D tentatively TRBD1 (6 bases). The germline V gene encodes CDR1 SEHNR and CDR2 FQNEAQ (reference sequence). Trimming took 6 bases from V and 2 from J, leaving 14 bases between them. CDR3 length: 14 amino acids.

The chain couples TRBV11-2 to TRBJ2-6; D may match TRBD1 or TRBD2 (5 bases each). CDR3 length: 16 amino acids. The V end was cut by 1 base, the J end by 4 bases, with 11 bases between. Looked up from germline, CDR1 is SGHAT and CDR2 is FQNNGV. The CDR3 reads CASSLGPGTGANVLTF. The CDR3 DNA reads TGTGCCAGCAGCTTAGGTCCGGGGACGGGGGCCAACGTCCTGACTTTC.

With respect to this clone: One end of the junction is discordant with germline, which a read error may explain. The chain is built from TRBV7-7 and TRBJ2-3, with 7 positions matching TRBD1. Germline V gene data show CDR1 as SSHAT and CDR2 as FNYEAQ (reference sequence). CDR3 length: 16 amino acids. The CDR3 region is CASSPNRGKWIDTQYF. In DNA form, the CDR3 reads TGTGCTAGCAGCCCGAACAGGGGTAAGTGGATAGATACGCAGTATTTT.

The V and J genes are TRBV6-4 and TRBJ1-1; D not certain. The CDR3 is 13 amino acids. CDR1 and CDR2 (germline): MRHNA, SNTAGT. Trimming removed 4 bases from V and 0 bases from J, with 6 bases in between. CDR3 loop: CASSARLNTEAFF. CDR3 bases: TGTGCCAGCAGTGCAAGGCTGAACACTGAAGCTTTCTTT.